The sample holds a few counts of the clone carrying this T cell receptor beta chain. What it binds is unknown. The sample is drawn from a study of T cells in Graves' hyperthyroidism and ophthalmopathy. Broader study findings: Blood samples included most of the expanded thyroid clonotypes exceeding 0.001. Ophthalmopathy onset followed model prediction by a median around 6.6 months.

RNA transcripts served as the template for amplifying TCR beta CDR3 regions. TCR CDR3 regions were first amplified by RT-PCR with HTBI primers. TCRdb used MiXCR to reprocess the multiplex PCR reads, holding one entry per CDR3 protein. Of hundreds of thousands of distinct CDR3 sequences listed, just under 45% are singletons. Used for diagnoses were clinical symptoms, serum thyroxine and TRAb, thyroid ultrasound and orbital computed tomography. Trimming cost V 11 bases and J 4 bases; bases outside gene matches: 9. The germline CDR1 and CDR2 sequences are SEHNR and FQNEAQ (reference sequence). This CDR3 has 14 residues.

The TCR sequence derives from an adult man with Graves' disease, either hyperthyroidism or ophthalmopathy (not recorded which). The sequenced material came from peripheral blood or thyroid tissue (not recorded which). The rearrangement joins TRBV7-9 to TRBJ1-5; 9 bases align to TRBD1. CDR3 loop: CAWSAGQGNQPQHF. DNA of the CDR3: TGTGCCTGGAGCGCGGGACAGGGTAATCAGCCCCAGCATTTT.